This TCR beta chain was identified during a study of radiation and T cells in renal cell carcinoma. Study details: Nephrectomy followed 15 Gy stereotactic body radiation by 4 weeks.

Sequencing used immunoSEQ multiplex PCR; TCRdb keeps in-frame clones, though not all of them. This table has some 120,000 clones, 81% appearing once. Study results and caveats: In blood, top tumor clones expanded by 2 weeks, shrinking by 4. Baseline intratumoral clonotype presence is unknown without pretreatment biopsies.

Notes on this clone: Its antigen is undetermined.

Regarding time point: blood 2 weeks post-SBRT. Treatment in this sample: 15 Gy SBRT to primary tumor, nephrectomy 4 weeks later. Serial blood draws occurred at baseline and 2 and 4 weeks post-SBRT. V was shortened by 5 bases and J by 4 bases, with 21 bases between the two germline ends. The CDR3 has 16 amino acids. Germline V gene data show CDR1 as LNHDA and CDR2 as SQIVND (reference sequence). J is TRBJ2-7 and V is TRBV19; TRBD2 might be the D (6 bases). The source was blood, collected from a patient whose treatment included radiotherapy and nephrectomy. The receptor's source is a man in his fifties or sixties with renal cell carcinoma. The CDR3 loop is CASSPSGAGPRYEQYF. The CDR3 DNA sequence: TGTGCCAGTAGTCCCTCGGGAGCAGGGCCCCGTTACGAGCAGTACTTC. The whole variable domain, filled in from reference TRBV19 and TRBJ2-7, reads DGGITQSPKYLFRKEGQNVTLSCEQNLNHDAMYWYRQDPGQGLRLIYYSQIVNDFQKGDIAEGYSVSREKKESFPLTVTSAQKNPTAFYLCASSPSGAGPRYEQYFGPGTRLTVT.